This paragraph covers one T cell receptor beta chain sequence. Its recognized antigen is unknown. A commercial ELISA kit detecting HCMV-specific IgG in serum was used to determine HCMV serostatus. Ficoll density gradient centrifugation was used to isolate peripheral blood mononuclear cells from blood. For sequencing, an Illumina HiSeq 2000 was employed. TCR beta cDNA libraries were made by 5'RACE template switching that added a universal primer site and unique molecular identifiers. cDNA synthesis was primed from the TCR beta constant segment and was followed by two successive PCR amplification steps. As for the authors' bioinformatics: MIGEC was used to demultiplex reads and group reads by UMI, and MiTCR was used to assemble and quantify clonotypes. Only TCR cDNA sequences supported by at least two reads were kept to exclude erroneous sequences. Downstream repertoire analysis used the tcR package, and clonotypes were matched across fractions by CDR3 nucleotide sequence plus V segment. VDJmatch was used to annotate antigen specificity against VDJdb, with one amino acid substitution in CDR3 allowed. One entry per CDR3 protein sequence results from the TCRdb reprocessing of the reads, with DNA left out. The V and J calls reflect TCRdb's pipeline rather than the authors' work. The sample table on file contains about 390,000 distinct CDR3 sequences. The ten largest clones add up to about 10% of the sample.

The sample belongs to a study of T cells expressing NK-cell markers (dated by TCRdb to the early 2020s). Concerning the study at large: Eight or nine donors provided sorted CD3+CD56+NKG2C+, CD3+CD56+NKG2C- and CD3+CD56-NKG2C+ T-cell subsets, whose TCR beta-chain repertoires were profiled. Among the eight sequenced donors, only one was HCMV-seronegative, while the other seven were HCMV-seropositive. The eight sequenced donors were randomly selected healthy volunteers, three men and five women. Libraries were sequenced as 2 x 150 bp reads on Illumina HiSeq 2000/2500, MiSeq or NextSeq.

What the study reported, not specific to this receptor: Those dominant clonotypes were again the most abundant among CD3+CD56-NKG2C+ cells in four donors, at about 25-65%. In roughly 6 donors, the dominant CD3+CD56+NKG2C+ clonotypes were found to rank among the top 10 CD8+ clonotypes and to make up about 1.0-7.5% of CD8+ T cells. Whether the expanded NKG2C-expressing T cell clones were specific for HCMV antigens was left unclear.

Including the terminal cysteine and phenylalanine, the CDR3 comprises 15 residues. No DNA is given. CDR1 and CDR2 were assigned from the germline V gene (reference sequence) as LNHNV and YYDKDF. The sequence derives from a woman in her forties or fifties in good health. Donor details come from another sample of the same person, matched by shared clones. Sequenced material: blood T cells: a sorted CD56 or NKG2C T cell subset, CD4+ or CD8+ T cells, or bulk PBMC T cells (not recorded which). The chain couples TRBV15 to TRBJ2-7; without DNA, the TCRdb call of TRBD2 cannot be checked. CDR3 loop: CATSRGGVDAYEQYF.